This passage covers 15 T cell receptor beta chains from one sample sequenced in a study of OX40 agonist ivuxolimab in advanced cancers. Sequencing used immunoSEQ multiplex PCR; TCRdb keeps in-frame clones, though not all of them. The table lists about 47,000 clones, 81% of them singletons. The source was CD4+ or CD8+ T cells sorted from blood, collected in a trial of the OX40 agonist ivuxolimab. Receptors originate from an adult with an advanced solid tumor such as melanoma, head and neck, liver or kidney cancer.

This clone is medium-sized (0.01 to 0.1%) by share. V gene TRBV29-1 combines with J gene TRBJ1-1; D is undetermined. V lost 5 bases, J lost 3 bases, and 10 bases lay in between. The germline CDR1 and CDR2 sequences are SQVTM and ANQGSEA. This CDR3 comprises 12 residues. The CDR3 bases are TGCAGCGTTTATGTCCCAGACACTGAAGCTTTCTTT. Translating gives CSVYVPDTEAFF. The full variable domain, its missing parts supplied by reference TRBV29-1 and TRBJ1-1, is SAVISQKPSRDICQRGTSLTIQCQVDSQVTMMFWYRQQPGQSLTLIATANQGSEATYESGFVIDKFPISRPNLTFSTLTVSNMSPEDSSIYLCSVYVPDTEAFFGQGTRLTVV.

This clone was found once. The V call is TRBV7-2, the J call TRBJ2-2; 16 nucleotides line up with TRBD2. Germline V gives CDR1 SGHTA, CDR2 FQGNSA. V trimming: 0 bases; J trimming: 4 bases; junction bases outside the gene matches: 8. The CDR3 consists of 20 residues. The CDR3 spells CASSLAGTSGRAIGTGELFF. The CDR3 DNA is TGTGCCAGCAGCTTAGCAGGGACTAGCGGGAGGGCCATCGGCACCGGGGAGCTGTTTTTT.

The chain couples TRBV28 to TRBJ2-5; D gene unclear. The germline gives CDR1 MDHEN, CDR2 SYDVKM. The CDR3 contains 14 residues. Trimming left V 3 bases short and J 7 bases short, with 15 bases between. CDR3 DNA: TGTGCCAGCAGTTTCGAGGATAACAAGGGGACCCAGTACTTC. It encodes CASSFEDNKGTQYF.

This chain connects TRBV6-6 to TRBJ2-1, with D hard to call. Deletions cut 5 bases from V and 6 bases from J, with 14 bases between. Germline CDR1 is MNHNY and CDR2 is SVGAGI (reference sequence). CDR3 size: 14 residues. In DNA form, the CDR3 reads TGTGCCAGCAGTCCCGGCATTAGGGTCAATGAGCAGTTCTTC. Translating it yields CASSPGIRVNEQFF.

This clone is labeled as medium-sized. The V call is TRBV28, the J call TRBJ2-2, with 7 bases matching TRBD2. The V gene end was trimmed by 3 bases and the J gene end by 7 bases; junction bases not matched to a gene: 5. CDR3 length: 14 residues. The germline V gene encodes CDR1 MDHEN and CDR2 SYDVKM. This chain's CDR3 is CASSLGLAVGELFF. In DNA form, the CDR3 reads TGTGCCAGCAGTTTGGGGCTAGCGGTCGGGGAGCTGTTTTTT.

The V call is TRBV5-1, the J call TRBJ2-1, with D hard to call. This CDR3 has 16 amino acids. Trimming stripped 0 bases from V and 1 base from J, with 11 bases between. Germline V gene data show CDR1 as SGHRS and CDR2 as YFSETQ. CDR3 DNA sequence: TGCGCCAGCAGCTTGGACGGCTCCTTTTCCTACAATGAGCAGTTCTTC. This translates into CASSLDGSFSYNEQFF.

The V and J genes are TRBV28 and TRBJ2-1, with D unclear. Trimming left V 6 bases short and J 4 bases short, with 13 bases between. The germline V gene encodes CDR1 MDHEN and CDR2 SYDVKM. The CDR3 is made up of 14 amino acids. CDR3 in amino acids: CASSNSFNYNEQFF. The CDR3 coding sequence is TGTGCCAGCAGCAATTCGTTTAATTACAATGAGCAGTTCTTC.

The chain uses TRBV28 and TRBJ2-3, with 13 nucleotides matching TRBD2. With 8 bases clipped from V and 11 bases from J, the junction kept 19 bases outside the gene matches. This CDR3 has 17 amino acids. The germline V gene has CDR1 MDHEN and CDR2 SYDVKM. The CDR3 DNA sequence: TGTGCCAGCGACGGGACTAGCGGGGAATTCTTCGGGGTGGGGCAGTATTTT. Translation: CASDGTSGEFFGVGQYF.

This clone qualifies as medium-sized (0.01 to 0.1%). This chain links TRBV28 with TRBJ1-1; D is unclear. Germline lookup yields CDR1 MDHEN and CDR2 SYDVKM. This CDR3 has 13 amino acids. V lost 7 bases to trimming and J lost 1 base, with 10 bases between them. The CDR3 DNA reads TGTGCCAGCAAGATGGGAGAGAACACTGAAGCTTTCTTT. Translation: CASKMGENTEAFF. The full variable domain, in which reference TRBV28 and TRBJ1-1 provide the parts outside the CDR3, is DVKVTQSSRYLVKRTGEKVFLECVQDMDHENMFWYRQDPGLGLRLIYFSYDVKMKEKGDIPEGYSVSREKKERFSLILESASTNQTSMYLCASKMGENTEAFFGQGTRLTVV.

The genes are TRBV6-6 and TRBJ1-1; D unresolved. Between the trimmed V and J ends, which lost 3 bases and 4 bases, there was a span of 9 bases. From germline, CDR1 is MNHNY and CDR2 SVGAGI (reference sequence). This CDR3 is 13 amino acids long. The CDR3 DNA follows: TGTGCCAGCAGTTATAGTATGGGCACTGAAGCTTTCTTT. It encodes CASSYSMGTEAFF.

The chain combines TRBV5-6 with TRBJ1-4, with a tentative D call TRBD1 (5 bases). This CDR3 has 16 residues. The germline CDR1 and CDR2 sequences are SGHDT and YYEEEE. Trimming shortened V by 4 bases and J by 0 bases, and 13 bases separated the two germline ends. CDR3 sequence reads: CASSPDSAATNEKLFF. CDR3 DNA sequence: TGTGCCAGCAGCCCCGACAGTGCGGCAACTAATGAAAAACTGTTTTTT.

The J gene is TRBJ2-1, the V gene TRBV29-1, with no clear D. The CDR3 has 12 amino acids. Trimming pared 3 bases from V and 4 bases from J, leaving 7 bases between. CDR1 SQVTM and CDR2 ANQGSEA come from the germline V gene. CDR3 in amino acids: CSVEPLYNEQFF. The CDR3 nucleotides read TGCAGCGTTGAGCCGCTGTACAATGAGCAGTTCTTC.

The CDR3 loop is CAISEPASAYNEQFF. CDR3 coding DNA: TGTGCCATCAGTGAGCCGGCTAGCGCTTACAATGAGCAGTTCTTC. V usage is TRBV10-3 and J usage is TRBJ2-1; perhaps TRBD2 as D (6 bases). Trimming pared 2 bases from V and 4 bases from J, leaving 12 bases between. This CDR3 is built from 15 residues. Per germline, CDR1 ENHRY and CDR2 SYGVKD.

This chain joins TRBV19 and TRBJ2-1, with 9 bases aligning to TRBD2. V dropped 7 bases and J dropped 4; count of bases not matched to a gene: 5. In germline, CDR1 is LNHDA, CDR2 SQIVND (reference sequence). The CDR3 consists of 14 residues. The CDR3 DNA sequence: TGTGCCAGTACCCCTAGCGGGACATACAATGAGCAGTTCTTC. Its protein product is CASTPSGTYNEQFF.

The chain couples TRBV13 to TRBJ2-4; D ambiguous. The CDR3 covers 11 residues. Between the trimmed V and J ends, which lost 5 bases and 5 bases, there was a span of 4 bases. CDR1 and CDR2 (germline): PRHDT, FYEKMQ (reference sequence). The CDR3 loop reads CASSDQNIQYF. The CDR3 region has the DNA TGTGCCAGCAGCGATCAAAACATTCAGTACTTC.